This T cell receptor (beta chain) is from a study of shared clonotypes between healthy human individuals. The assay was immunoSEQ multiplex PCR, and TCRdb's table has in-frame clones only and misses some. Of about 1.1 million clones detected, more than 75% appear once; the ten largest clones hold 0.5% to 0.65%. Healthy and HIV-negative, the adult donors had no recent acute infections or vaccinations. The CDR3 is 18 amino acids. Trimming cost V 3 bases and J 0 bases; bases outside gene matches: 9. Germline V gene data show CDR1 as SGHDN and CDR2 as FVKESK. This clone was observed a few times. The specimen was memory CD4+ T cells from PBMCs. The subset here: CD45RA-negative fraction. The source of this sequence is a man in his late teens or twenties in good health. Some clones in this sample may be carry-over from other donors' samples. V and J are TRBV14 and TRBJ1-5; 9 nucleotides line up with TRBD1. The CDR3 region has the DNA TGTGCCAGCAGCCATTACGCGGGACAGGGAGATAGCAATCAGCCCCAGCATTTT. Encoded protein: CASSHYAGQGDSNQPQHF.